Listed below are T cell receptor beta chains from one sample, sequenced in a study of graft-versus-host responses after intestinal transplantation. Sequencing used immunoSEQ multiplex PCR; TCRdb keeps in-frame clones, though not all of them. This table has fewer than 70,000 clones, approximately 92% appearing once. The sequencing here drew on bone marrow, taken roughly 780 days after intestinal transplantation. The receptors stem from a human patient who received an intestinal transplant, so some T cells may come from the graft donor. The CDR3 runs from the conserved cysteine through the conserved F or W. D genes are given only for firm matches. Only part of the rows carry a size: once, few, many, or a class if the clone is expanded.

D	V	size	J	DNA	CDR3
-	TRBV2	-	TRBJ2-1	TGTGCCAGCAGTGAATGGCTAGCGACGATGGAGAATGAGCAGTTCTTC	CASSEWLATMENEQFF
TRBD2	TRBV5-1	-	TRBJ2-3	TGCGCCAGCAGCTTGGGGACTAGCGGGAAGAATTTAGATACGCAGTATTTT	CASSLGTSGKNLDTQYF
-	TRBV7-3	-	TRBJ1-1	TGTGCCAGCAGCTCGGATCTGGGGACTGAAGCTTTCTTT	CASSSDLGTEAFF
-	TRBV28	-	TRBJ2-7	TGTGCCAGCACCTTCTCTGACAGGATTTACGAGCAGTACTTC	CASTFSDRIYEQYF
TRBD2	TRBV5-1	-	TRBJ2-3	TGCGCCAGCAGCGGGGGGACTAGCGGCGGCACAGATACGCAGTATTTT	CASSGGTSGGTDTQYF
TRBD2	TRBV2	-	TRBJ2-7	TGTGCCAGCAGTGAACTATTACTAGCGGGATACGAGCAGTACTTC	CASSELLLAGYEQYF
-	TRBV11-2	once	TRBJ1-2	TGTGCCAGCAGCTTAGCATCGGGCCCCAACTATGGCTACACCTTC	CASSLASGPNYGYTF
-	TRBV7-6	-	TRBJ2-3	TGTGCCAGCAGTCCCCTCGGTGCTAGCACAGATACGCAGTATTTT	CASSPLGASTDTQYF
TRBD1	TRBV5-1	-	TRBJ1-2	TGCGCCAGCAGCTACTATGGGACAGGCAGTGGCTACACCTTC	CASSYYGTGSGYTF
-	TRBV4-1	-	TRBJ2-6	TGCGCCAGCAGCCTTTTAAGAGTCGCTGGGGCCAACGTCCTGACTTTC	CASSLLRVAGANVLTF
-	TRBV27	-	TRBJ1-6	TGTGCCAGCAGTTTATCCCGGGGGAGTTCACCCCTCCACTTT	CASSLSRGSSPLHF
-	TRBV29-1	-	TRBJ1-2	TGCAGCGTTGGTTTGGTTCTGACAGCTGGCTACACCTTC	CSVGLVLTAGYTF
-	TRBV11-2	-	TRBJ1-4	TGTGCCAGCAGCTTAGCGGCAGGGGCGGGAGTATATGAAAAACTGTTTTTT	CASSLAAGAGVYEKLFF
TRBD1	TRBV29-1	-	TRBJ1-2	TGCAGCGCACCAAATCCGACAGGGGGAAATAACTATGGCTACACCTTC	CSAPNPTGGNNYGYTF
TRBD2	TRBV19	-	TRBJ2-1	TGTGCCAGTAGTACCGGACTAGCGGAGCAGTTCTTC	CASSTGLAEQFF
TRBD1	TRBV28	once	TRBJ1-2	TGTGCCAGCAGAGACAGGGGGCGCGGCTATGGCTACACCTTC	CASRDRGRGYGYTF
-	TRBV27	-	TRBJ1-5	TGTGCCAGCAGTTTGTTTGGGTCCGACAATCAGCCCCAGCATTTT	CASSLFGSDNQPQHF
-	TRBV4-1	-	TRBJ2-7	TGCGCCAGCAGCCCGAGACAGGACTCCTACGAGCAGTACTTC	CASSPRQDSYEQYF
-	TRBV9	-	TRBJ2-3	TGTGCCAGCAGCGTTTGGGGCTTGGGCACAGATACGCAGTATTTT	CASSVWGLGTDTQYF
-	TRBV18	-	TRBJ1-5	TGTGCCAGTACTACAGGGAGCAATCAGCCCCAGCATTTT	CASTTGSNQPQHF
TRBD2	TRBV2	-	TRBJ2-7	TGTGCCAGCCTACTTGGGGGGGTGGACTACGAGCAGTACTTC	CASLLGGVDYEQYF
TRBD2	TRBV2	-	TRBJ2-5	TGTGCCAGCAGTCCCGCGCGATCACTAGCGGTCATTGGGGAGACCCAGTACTTC	CASSPARSLAVIGETQYF
-	TRBV29-1	-	TRBJ2-7	TGCAGCGTTGATATGCGGTCGGGGCGGAACCCCTACGAGCAGTACTTC	CSVDMRSGRNPYEQYF
TRBD1	TRBV7-6	-	TRBJ2-7	TGTGCCAGCAGCTTAGGGGACAGGGTCCACGAGCAGTACTTC	CASSLGDRVHEQYF
-	TRBV7-6	-	TRBJ1-6	TGTGCCAGCAGCTTAGACCCAGGGGATGTCTATAATTCACCCCTCCACTTT	CASSLDPGDVYNSPLHF
-	TRBV9	-	TRBJ2-1	TGTGCCAGCAGCGAGTCGAGCTACAATGAGCAGTTCTTC	CASSESSYNEQFF
TRBD1	TRBV6-5	-	TRBJ1-1	TGTGCCAGCAGTGACGGGACAGGAACCACTGAAGCTTTCTTT	CASSDGTGTTEAFF
-	TRBV11-1	-	TRBJ2-3	TGTGCCAGCAGCTTAGCTGGGAACACAGATACGCAGTATTTT	CASSLAGNTDTQYF
TRBD1	TRBV28	-	TRBJ2-3	TGTGCCAGCAGTTCCGGACAGGGGGTCGGCACAGATACGCAGTATTTT	CASSSGQGVGTDTQYF
TRBD2	TRBV6-5	-	TRBJ2-7	TGTGCCAGCAGTCTAGCGGGGCACTCCTACGAGCAGTACTTC	CASSLAGHSYEQYF
-	TRBV5-1	-	TRBJ2-5	TGCGCCAGCAGCTTGGAGGACAAACGAGGGGAGACCCAGTACTTC	CASSLEDKRGETQYF
-	TRBV7-9	-	TRBJ2-7	TGTGCCAGCAGCCCCCAGGGCTCGGACGAGCAGTACTTC	CASSPQGSDEQYF
TRBD1	TRBV29-1	once	TRBJ1-2	TGCAGCACCCTGACAGGGGCGAACTATGGCTACACCTTC	CSTLTGANYGYTF
-	TRBV5-6	-	TRBJ2-1	TGTGCCAGCAGCTTGGGGACAGTCTACAATGAGCAGTTCTTC	CASSLGTVYNEQFF
-	TRBV7-2	once	TRBJ2-3	TGTGCCAGCAGCCTCTTGGTCTTACTCGATACGCAGTATTTT	CASSLLVLLDTQYF
TRBD1	TRBV27	-	TRBJ2-1	TGTGCCAGCAGTTCGGACAGGGTCTACAATGAGCAGTTCTTC	CASSSDRVYNEQFF
-	TRBV21-1	-	TRBJ1-6	TGTGCCAGCAGCAAAGGAGATACAGGGCTAAATTCACCCCTCCACTTT	CASSKGDTGLNSPLHF
-	TRBV6-1	-	TRBJ2-1	TGTGCCAGCAGTGATTGGGGGAGCTCCTACAATGAGCAGTTCTTC	CASSDWGSSYNEQFF
-	TRBV20-1	-	TRBJ1-1	TGCAGTACAGTTGGTGAAGCTTTCTTT	CSTVGEAFF
-	TRBV28	-	TRBJ2-7	TGTGCCAGCAGTTCCCTCCGACCCGAGCAGTACTTC	CASSSLRPEQYF
TRBD2	TRBV5-4	-	TRBJ2-5	TGTGCCAGCAGCTATACTAGCGGGGGGGTAGAGACCCAGTACTTC	CASSYTSGGVETQYF
-	TRBV28	-	TRBJ1-5	TGTGCCAGCAGTTTAAGGTTGGGGGGGAATCAGCCCCAGCATTTT	CASSLRLGGNQPQHF
-	TRBV14	few	TRBJ1-2	TGTGCCAGCAGCCAGATGACAGGTGGGAATGGCTACACCTTC	CASSQMTGGNGYTF
-	TRBV2	-	TRBJ2-2	TGTGCCAGCAGTGAAAGTTCATCTCTCACTGGGGAGCTGTTTTTT	CASSESSSLTGELFF
TRBD1	TRBV7-2	-	TRBJ2-1	TGTGCCAGCAGAGGTGTGAGGGGGCCTTGGAATGAGCAGTTCTTC	CASRGVRGPWNEQFF
-	TRBV9	-	TRBJ1-5	TGTGCCAGCAGCGTCGGCAGTGTGGATCAGCCCCAGCATTTT	CASSVGSVDQPQHF
-	TRBV7-9	-	TRBJ2-7	TGTGCCAGCAGCCAACCAAACTACGAGCAGTACTTC	CASSQPNYEQYF
TRBD2	TRBV9	-	TRBJ2-3	TGTGCCAGCAGCGTAGTGGCTAGCGGGATCACAGATACGCAGTATTTT	CASSVVASGITDTQYF
-	TRBV29-1	-	TRBJ2-3	TGCAGCGCGCACAGGGCGGCAGATACGCAGTATTTT	CSAHRAADTQYF
TRBD2	TRBV6-6	once	TRBJ2-1	TGTGCCAGCGCTCTTGGGCTAGCGGGGATTGAGCAGTTCTTC	CASALGLAGIEQFF
-	TRBV28	-	TRBJ1-1	TGTGCCAGCAGTTTATTGAACACTGAAGCTTTCTTT	CASSLLNTEAFF
-	TRBV6-5	-	TRBJ2-6	TGTGCCAGCAGTTACTCGCTTGGCTCTGGGGCCAACGTCCTGACTTTC	CASSYSLGSGANVLTF
-	TRBV15	-	TRBJ2-5	TGTGCCACCCCCTCACCGGGGCCCAAGGGGACCCAGTACTTC	CATPSPGPKGTQYF
-	TRBV5-5	-	TRBJ2-1	TGTGCCAGCAGCTCCAGGACACCGATCTACAATGAGCAGTTCTTC	CASSSRTPIYNEQFF
-	TRBV6-5	few	TRBJ2-3	TGTGCCAGCAGTTTATATAGGGGGGCCTATGGAGATACGCAGTATTTT	CASSLYRGAYGDTQYF
-	TRBV4-1	few	TRBJ2-5	TGCGCCAGCAGCCCACCACAGGGAGCCCAGTACTTC	CASSPPQGAQYF
-	TRBV7-2	-	TRBJ2-7	TGTGCCAGCAGCTTAGTCGACGGGCTCGAGCAGTACTTC	CASSLVDGLEQYF